The 22 T cell receptor beta chains in this list originate from one sample, sequenced in a study of shared clonotypes between healthy human individuals (dated by TCRdb to about 2020). The library was prepared using the immunoSEQ multiplex PCR assay. Drawn from immuneACCESS, this table holds only the in-frame rearrangements with V and J called that TCRdb kept. Clones are partly lost; checked studies trace under half to an unresolved V gene and leave the rest unexplained. This sample is represented by roughly 450,000 clones; 79% of them were singletons. 13% of the sample lies in the top ten. The sequenced material came from PBMCs. The receptor source for this set is a woman between 40 and 55 years old in good health. Some clones in this sample may be carry-over from other donors' samples.

V and J are TRBV19 and TRBJ1-4, with 7 bases matching TRBD1. In germline, CDR1 is LNHDA, CDR2 SQIVND (reference sequence). V lost 3 bases to trimming and J lost 8 bases; unmatched junction nucleotides: 9. This CDR3 region has 15 residues. CDR3 bases: TGTGCCAGTAGTATTCCGGGACAGTTGGAGGAAAAACTGTTTTTT. Translation gives CASSIPGQLEEKLFF.

The chain couples TRBV7-9 to TRBJ2-3; TRBD1 aligns across 7 bases. Germline CDR1 SEHNR, CDR2 FQNEAQ (reference sequence). The CDR3 is made up of 14 amino acids. Trimming took 6 bases from V and 4 from J; bases not matched to a gene: 7. CDR3 in amino acids: CASRTGASPDTQYF. CDR3 nucleotides: TGTGCCAGCAGAACAGGGGCGAGCCCAGATACGCAGTATTTT.

The chain recombines TRBV7-3 with TRBJ2-7; 10 positions agree with TRBD1. This CDR3 is built from 14 residues. From germline, CDR1 is SGHTA and CDR2 FQGTGA. Trimming cost V 5 bases and J 6 bases; bases outside gene matches: 7. This CDR3 is CASSTRQGAAEQYF. CDR3 nucleotide sequence: TGTGCCAGCAGCACCCGACAGGGGGCTGCCGAGCAGTACTTC.

The chain has TRBV10-3 and TRBJ2-3, with a weak D call TRBD2 (6 bases). The germline CDR1 and CDR2 sequences are ENHRY and SYGVKD. Deletions cut 4 bases from V and 2 bases from J, with 13 bases between. The CDR3 is 15 amino acids. The CDR3 is CAISASDYNTDTQYF. CDR3 DNA sequence: TGTGCCATCAGTGCCTCGGACTACAACACAGATACGCAGTATTTT.

The chain links TRBV7-2 to TRBJ2-2; D may be TRBD1 (5 bases). The CDR3 is 15 amino acids. Trimming removed 1 base at V and 3 bases at J, with 9 bases between. CDR1 and CDR2 (germline): SGHTA, FQGNSA. CDR3 region: CASSLVTGDTGELFF. Written as DNA, the CDR3 is TGTGCCAGCAGCTTAGTAACAGGAGACACCGGGGAGCTGTTTTTT.

A remark on this clone: The identical CDR3 is also encoded by other nucleotide sequences in the sample. The rearrangement uses TRBV7-6 and TRBJ2-1; D is unresolved. Trimming left V 0 bases short and J 3 bases short, with 3 bases between. The CDR3 consists of 13 residues. Germline V gene lookup returns CDR1 SGHVS and CDR2 FNYEAQ. Here the CDR3 reads CASSLAVYNEQFF. CDR3 sequence (DNA): TGTGCCAGCAGCTTAGCAGTCTACAATGAGCAGTTCTTC.

The chain links TRBV7-2 to TRBJ2-7; D assignment may be TRBD1 or TRBD2 (6 bases each). The V end was cut by 6 bases, the J end by 5 bases, with 23 bases between. The germline V gene has CDR1 SGHTA and CDR2 FQGNSA. The CDR3 is 16 amino acids. CDR3 residues: CASSPRGVGGIHEQYF. CDR3 coding DNA: TGTGCCAGCAGTCCGAGGGGGGTGGGAGGAATCCACGAGCAGTACTTC.

This chain links TRBV29-1 with TRBJ2-4; no clear D. The V gene lost 3 bases and the J gene lost 0 bases, with 9 bases spanning the gap. The CDR3 has 14 residues. Germline V lookup: CDR1 SQVTM, CDR2 ANQGSEA. CDR3 amino acids: CSVEPARAKNIQYF. Written as DNA, the CDR3 is TGCAGCGTTGAGCCGGCACGAGCCAAAAACATTCAGTACTTC.

This clone was found once. The chain carries TRBV9 and TRBJ2-7, with unresolved D. The CDR3 has 14 amino acids. Trimming shortened V by 0 bases and J by 4 bases, and 11 bases separated the two germline ends. Germline V CDR1 and CDR2: SGDLS, YYNGEE. The CDR3 sequence is CASSVDDSPYEQYF. In DNA form, the CDR3 reads TGTGCCAGCAGCGTAGACGACTCGCCATACGAGCAGTACTTC.

J is TRBJ2-2 and V is TRBV19, with 9 positions matching TRBD2. V lost 3 bases, J lost 7 bases, and 6 bases stayed unmatched. This CDR3 comprises 15 residues. CDR1 is LNHDA and CDR2 is SQIVND in the germline V gene (reference sequence). CDR3 nucleotides: TGTGCCAGTAGTATTGCGGGAGGGAGGATCGGGGAGCTGTTTTTT. Protein: CASSIAGGRIGELFF.

The rearrangement joins TRBV7-2 to TRBJ2-3, with TRBD2 matching over 8 bases. V trimming: 5 bases; J trimming: 4 bases; junction bases outside the gene matches: 8. Germline V CDR1 and CDR2: SGHTA, FQGNSA. This CDR3 spans 15 amino acids. The CDR3 here is CASSPSRGGADTQYF. Written as DNA, the CDR3 is TGTGCCAGCAGCCCCTCTCGGGGGGGGGCAGATACGCAGTATTTT.

This rearrangement joins TRBV5-1 to TRBJ2-1, with 10 bases aligning to TRBD2. The germline CDR1 and CDR2 sequences are SGHRS and YFSETQ. The CDR3 spans 17 residues. The V and J ends lost 0 bases and 4 bases, in that order; junction bases with no gene match: 7. The CDR3 region is CASSLVASGGVYNEQFF. CDR3 sequence (DNA): TGCGCCAGCAGCTTGGTGGCTAGCGGGGGAGTTTACAATGAGCAGTTCTTC.

The chain links TRBV11-2 to TRBJ2-7, with TRBD2 matching over 15 bases. The CDR3 length is 17 residues. Germline CDR1 SGHAT, CDR2 FQNNGV. V dropped 3 bases and J dropped 1; count of bases not matched to a gene: 4. CDR3 DNA sequence: TGTGCCAGCAGCTTCGGACTAGCGGGAGGGGTATCCTACGAGCAGTACTTC. Residues: CASSFGLAGGVSYEQYF.

The chain combines TRBV29-1 with TRBJ2-7, with no clear D. CDR3 length: 11 amino acids. Germline CDR1 reads SQVTM; CDR2 reads ANQGSEA. V lost 7 bases and J lost 3, with 10 bases in between. CDR3 DNA: TGCAGCGGGCCCCACAGCTACGAGCAGTACTTC. The encoded protein is CSGPHSYEQYF.

This chain uses TRBV18 with TRBJ2-5; tentatively, D is TRBD1 (6 bases). This CDR3 has 18 amino acids. Germline V gene data show CDR1 as KGHSH and CDR2 as LQKENI. Trimming took off 1 base at V and 2 bases at J, with 20 bases between the two ends. The chain's CDR3 is CASSPLPIGTLDQETQYF. CDR3 DNA: TGTGCCAGCTCACCACTTCCCATCGGGACATTGGATCAAGAGACCCAGTACTTC.

V is TRBV5-1 and J is TRBJ2-7; the match to TRBD2 covers 13 bases. V was clipped by 4 bases and J by 4 bases; unmatched bases: 8. The CDR3 spans 16 residues. Germline CDR1 and CDR2: SGHRS and YFSETQ. CDR3 coding DNA: TGCGCCAGCAGCCATGGACTAGCGGGAGTGATGTACGAGCAGTACTTC. Translation gives CASSHGLAGVMYEQYF.

The gene calls are TRBV11-2 and TRBJ2-5; D is uncertain. The CDR3 is 12 amino acids. CDR1 and CDR2 (germline): SGHAT, FQNNGV. The ends were cut back, 6 bases at V and 2 bases at J, with 7 bases in the middle. The CDR3 coding sequence is TGTGCCAGCAGGAGTCTTCAAGAGACCCAGTACTTC. Residues: CASRSLQETQYF.

The V and J genes are TRBV19 and TRBJ1-2, with 9 bases aligning to TRBD1. The V gene's germline CDR1 is LNHDA and CDR2 SQIVND (reference sequence). The CDR3 is 14 amino acids. The V segment lost 8 bases and the J segment 7 bases; nucleotides outside the gene matches: 11. In DNA form, the CDR3 reads TGTGCCAGTGCCGGGACAGGGAGAGCCGTTGGCTACACCTTC. Its translation is CASAGTGRAVGYTF.

This clone appeared many times. J is TRBJ2-5 and V is TRBV29-1; D remains ambiguous. Germline lookup yields CDR1 SQVTM and CDR2 ANQGSEA. V dropped 8 bases and J dropped 2 bases, with 12 bases sitting between them. This CDR3 comprises 12 residues. CDR3 in DNA: TGCAGCTACAACGGAATACAAGAGACCCAGTACTTC. It translates to CSYNGIQETQYF.

This sequence joins TRBV11-2 and TRBJ1-4; the match to TRBD1 covers 7 bases. V shed 5 bases, J shed 8 bases, and the junction held 11 bases outside the gene matches. The germline gives CDR1 SGHAT, CDR2 FQNNGV. This CDR3 is built from 15 residues. This chain's CDR3 is CASSVTGDGFEKLFF. The CDR3 DNA sequence: TGTGCCAGCAGCGTAACAGGGGATGGTTTCGAAAAACTGTTTTTT.

A remark on this clone: Other nucleotide sequences in the sample specify the same CDR3. The chain recombines TRBV5-1 with TRBJ2-5; D is possibly TRBD2 (6 bases). This CDR3 has 14 residues. V was clipped by 0 bases and J by 1 base, with 7 bases between them. Germline CDR1 SGHRS, CDR2 YFSETQ. The CDR3 nucleotides read TGCGCCAGCAGCTTGGCGGGACTCCAAGAGACCCAGTACTTC. This gives the protein CASSLAGLQETQYF.

The rearrangement links TRBV30 to TRBJ2-1; 13 bases line up with TRBD2. V was pared by 3 bases and J by 2 bases, with 4 bases of the junction left unmatched. CDR3 length: 16 residues. Looked up from germline, CDR1 is GTSNPN and CDR2 is SVGIG (reference sequence). The CDR3, as DNA: TGTGCCTGGAGGACAACTAGCGGGAGGGCCTACAATGAGCAGTTCTTC. Its protein product is CAWRTTSGRAYNEQFF.